One and the same sample provided the 13 T cell receptor beta chains below, sequenced in a study of shared clonotypes between healthy human individuals (dated by TCRdb to the early 2020s). Library preparation used the immunoSEQ multiplex PCR assay. Held by TCRdb, this immuneACCESS table contains in-frame sequences only and omits some clones. Under half of the omission traces to an unresolved V gene where checked; the cause of the rest is unknown. For this sample the table gives about 1.5 million clones, of which 98% were detected only once. About 0.4% of the sample comes from the top ten. Sequencing input: naive CD4+ T cells sorted from blood. The cell subset or site label here, explained by the study, means: CD45RA+ positively selected. The source of these receptors is a young man in good health.

The V and J genes are TRBV7-9 and TRBJ2-1, with a possible D match to TRBD1 (6 bases). This CDR3 spans 14 amino acids. V was pared by 5 bases and J by 5 bases, with 13 bases between. The germline V gene encodes CDR1 SEHNR and CDR2 FQNEAQ (reference sequence). CDR3 sequence: CASSRGQPNNEQFF. The CDR3 region has the DNA TGTGCCAGCAGCCGAGGACAGCCCAACAATGAGCAGTTCTTC.

The chain employs TRBV27 and TRBJ2-3; D is uncertain. CDR3 length: 15 residues. Trimming removed 2 bases at V and 0 bases at J, with 9 bases between. Germline CDR1 MNHEY, CDR2 SMNVEV (reference sequence). CDR3 DNA sequence: TGTGCCAGCAGTTTAACTCGGAGCAGCACAGATACGCAGTATTTT. Translating it yields CASSLTRSSTDTQYF.

In its sample, this clone was seen once. The rearrangement joins TRBV10-3 to TRBJ1-1, with D hard to call. Germline lookup yields CDR1 ENHRY and CDR2 SYGVKD. Trimming pared 7 bases from V and 3 bases from J, leaving 12 bases between. The CDR3 sequence is 13 residues long. CDR3 sequence: CAIKRVQDTEAFF. The CDR3, as DNA: TGTGCCATCAAACGGGTTCAGGACACTGAAGCTTTCTTT.

On this clone itself: Other DNA sequences within the sample encode an identical CDR3. The J gene is TRBJ1-1, the V gene TRBV29-1; D is uncertain. Per the germline V gene, CDR1 is SQVTM and CDR2 is ANQGSEA. The CDR3 length is 11 residues. The ends were cut back, 4 bases at V and 2 bases at J, with 5 bases in the middle. CDR3 coding DNA: TGCAGCGTTGCGTTAAACACTGAAGCTTTCTTT. Translation gives CSVALNTEAFF.

The CDR3 protein is CASSFQGKPATNEKLFF. Written as DNA, the CDR3 is TGTGCCAGCAGCTTCCAGGGGAAACCCGCAACTAATGAAAAACTGTTTTTT. The V gene is TRBV28, the J gene TRBJ1-4, with D maybe TRBD1 (6 bases). The CDR3 length is 17 residues. Germline V gene lookup returns CDR1 MDHEN and CDR2 SYDVKM. V was cut by 6 bases and J by 0 bases, with 17 bases left in between.

CDR3 in amino acids: CASSLQGNQPQHF. The CDR3, as DNA: TGTGCCAGCAGTTTACAGGGGAATCAGCCCCAGCATTTT. The chain joins TRBV6-5 to TRBJ1-5; 7 bases are a match to TRBD1. V lost 4 bases and J lost 4; bases outside the gene matches: 1. CDR3 length: 13 amino acids. Germline V lookup: CDR1 MNHEY, CDR2 SVGAGI.

As to this clone: Other DNA sequences in this sample translate to the same CDR3. The chain links TRBV18 to TRBJ2-2; a possible D gene is TRBD1 (5 bases). Trimming shortened V by 2 bases and J by 1 base, and 11 bases separated the two germline ends. The length of the CDR3 is 16 residues. Germline values: CDR1 KGHSH, CDR2 LQKENI. CDR3 residues: CASSPGWQGNTGELFF. CDR3 coding DNA: TGTGCCAGCTCACCAGGTTGGCAGGGGAACACCGGGGAGCTGTTTTTT.

The chain combines TRBV14 with TRBJ2-1; 8 positions match TRBD2. The trim removed 4 bases at V and 5 bases at J, leaving 13 bases unmatched. The germline V gene has CDR1 SGHDN and CDR2 FVKESK. The CDR3 has 17 amino acids. CDR3 DNA: TGTGCCAGCAGCCTAAAGAAACCGGGACTAGGAAACAATGAGCAGTTCTTC. It specifies CASSLKKPGLGNNEQFF.

A word on this clone: Other DNA sequences in the same sample also yield this CDR3. The chain recombines TRBV29-1 with TRBJ2-5; the D gene could be TRBD1 or TRBD2 (5 bases each). Trimming cost V 6 bases and J 2 bases, with 10 bases left between them. The CDR3 contains 12 residues. Germline values: CDR1 SQVTM, CDR2 ANQGSEA. CDR3 loop: CSVTGTQETQYF. In DNA form, the CDR3 reads TGCAGCGTGACCGGGACGCAAGAGACCCAGTACTTC.

The chain uses TRBV29-1 and TRBJ1-5, with D unresolved. CDR3 length equals 12 residues. Germline CDR1 and CDR2: SQVTM and ANQGSEA. Trimming shortened V by 6 bases and J by 6 bases, and 12 bases separated the two germline ends. As DNA, the CDR3 is TGCAGCGTCCCAGTCCGTCGTCAGCCCCAGCATTTT. Its protein is CSVPVRRQPQHF.

About this clone itself: Distinct nucleotide sequences in the sample also encode this CDR3. The chain uses TRBV18 and TRBJ2-7, with D uncertain. CDR3 length: 14 residues. Per the germline V gene, CDR1 is KGHSH and CDR2 is LQKENI. V lost 0 bases and J 4 bases, leaving 10 bases between the germline ends. The CDR3 DNA follows: TGTGCCAGCTCACCACCGGTGGGATCATACGAGCAGTACTTC. Amino acid sequence: CASSPPVGSYEQYF. The entire variable domain, with the rest obtained from reference TRBV18 and TRBJ2-7, is as follows: NAGVMQNPRHLVRRRGQEARLRCSPMKGHSHVYWYRQLPEEGLKFMVYLQKENIIDESGMPKERFSAEFPKEGPSILRIQQVVRGDSAAYFCASSPPVGSYEQYFGPGTRLTVT.

This chain connects TRBV30 to TRBJ2-3, with D possibly being TRBD2 (5 bases). The germline CDR1 and CDR2 sequences are GTSNPN and SVGIG (reference sequence). CDR3 length: 13 amino acids. Trimming cost V 5 bases and J 2 bases, with 11 bases left between them. CDR3 loop: CAWYWRSTDTQYF. Written as DNA, the CDR3 is TGTGCCTGGTACTGGAGGTCCACAGATACGCAGTATTTT.

V gene TRBV2 combines with J gene TRBJ1-1; D possibly corresponds to TRBD1 (6 bases). Per the germline V gene, CDR1 is SNHLY and CDR2 is FYNNEI. The CDR3 is made up of 15 amino acids. V lost 5 bases and J lost 4, with 17 bases in between. The DNA for the CDR3 is TGTGCCAGCAGTCGGGACAACTTAGATGGCACTGAAGCTTTCTTT. Protein: CASSRDNLDGTEAFF.